What follows is one T cell receptor (beta chain) and its context. These data originate in a study of CD8 T cells in Susac syndrome. After extraction with the RNeasy kit, about 0.45 to 1 ug of the RNA was reverse transcribed using random hexamers. In TCRdb, the immunoSEQ multiplex PCR reads were re-called with MiXCR into one record per CDR3 protein. The table records some 97,000 distinct CDR3 sequences, nearly 97% of them present only once. The authors sequenced TCR beta from blood CD8+ and CD4+ T cells. The sample consisted of CD8+ T cells from PBMCs. The TCR sequence derives from a human donor with Susac syndrome.

In DNA form, the CDR3 reads TGCAGTGCTAGCGTACAGGGCGTACGCTATAGCAATCAGCCCCAGCATTTT. This gives the protein CSASVQGVRYSNQPQHF. The chain carries TRBV20-1 and TRBJ1-5; weak D call: TRBD1 (6 bases). V was trimmed by 3 bases and J by 0 bases, leaving 18 bases between them. Germline V lookup: CDR1 DFQATT, CDR2 SNEGSKA (reference sequence). CDR3 size: 17 residues.